This TCR beta chain was identified in a study of blood T cells in healthy people across ages. Findings of the study overall: Naive T cell percentage by flow cytometry tracked strongly with beta diversity. Unsorted PBMCs blocked a conclusive comparison of naive and antigen-experienced cells.

The V segment lost 8 bases and the J segment 3 bases; nucleotides outside the gene matches: 3. In germline, CDR1 is SNHLY, CDR2 FYNNEI. The CDR3 has 12 residues. Sample-barcoded 5' priming and a J-beta primer mix drove a second PCR of roughly 6 to 12 cycles. Each cDNA molecule was tagged by a template-switch adaptor with 12 random nucleotides. TCRdb re-called the 5' RACE reads with MiXCR, one entry per CDR3 protein. The data show 1.5 million to 2 million distinct CDR3 sequences, 28% seen once. Remarks on this clonotype: Its target is unknown.

This clonotype originated in a young woman in good health. Sequenced input: blood. This rearrangement joins TRBV2 to TRBJ2-5; 7 bases are a match to TRBD1. CDR3 in DNA: TGTGCCAGCGGGGACAGAAAAGAGACCCAGTACTTC. Translating it yields CASGDRKETQYF. Variable domain in full (rest from reference TRBV2 and TRBJ2-5): EPEVTQTPSHQVTQMGQEVILRCVPISNHLYFYWYRQILGQKVEFLVSFYNNEISEKSEIFDDQFSVERPDGSNFTLKIRSTKLEDSAMYFCASGDRKETQYFGPGTRLLVL.